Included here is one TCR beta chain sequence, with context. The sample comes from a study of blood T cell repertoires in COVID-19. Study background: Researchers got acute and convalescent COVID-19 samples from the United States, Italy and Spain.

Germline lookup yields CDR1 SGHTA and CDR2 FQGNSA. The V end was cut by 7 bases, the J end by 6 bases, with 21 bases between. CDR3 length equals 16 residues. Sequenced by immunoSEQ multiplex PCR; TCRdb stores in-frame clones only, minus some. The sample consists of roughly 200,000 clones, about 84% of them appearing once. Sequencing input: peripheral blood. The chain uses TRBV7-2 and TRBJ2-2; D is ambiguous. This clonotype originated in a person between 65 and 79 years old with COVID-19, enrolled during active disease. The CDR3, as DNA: TGTGCCAGCACCCCTCTGTCGAGCCGGTTCGCCGGGGAGCTGTTTTTT. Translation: CASTPLSSRFAGELFF. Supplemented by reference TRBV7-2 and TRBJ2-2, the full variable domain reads GAGVSQSPSNKVTEKGKDVELRCDPISGHTALYWYRQSLGQGLEFLIYFQGNSAPDKSGLPSDRFSAERTGGSVSTLTIQRTQQEDSAVYLCASTPLSSRFAGELFFGEGSRLTVL.